This T cell receptor (beta chain) stems from a study of blood T cell repertoires in COVID-19. Turning to the study itself: COVID-19 samples, acute and convalescent, were from the United States, Italy and Spain. Sample material is recorded as cDNA or gDNA derived from T cells, B-cell-depleted T cells, or PBMCs.

Clones were sequenced by immunoSEQ multiplex PCR, and TCRdb holds only the in-frame ones, with some missing. The repertoire holds a few hundred thousand clones, approximately 85% seen once, with roughly 4.6% in the top ten. V shed 8 bases and J 4 bases; nucleotides not matched to a gene: 6. This CDR3 has 13 residues. The origin of this receptor is a man aged 50 to 59 with active or convalescent COVID-19. Sequences were obtained from peripheral blood. The chain couples TRBV12-3 or TRBV12-4 to TRBJ2-3, with 7 bases that match TRBD2. The CDR3 reads CASGAGWSDTQYF. The CDR3 DNA is TGTGCCAGCGGAGCGGGATGGTCAGATACGCAGTATTTT.